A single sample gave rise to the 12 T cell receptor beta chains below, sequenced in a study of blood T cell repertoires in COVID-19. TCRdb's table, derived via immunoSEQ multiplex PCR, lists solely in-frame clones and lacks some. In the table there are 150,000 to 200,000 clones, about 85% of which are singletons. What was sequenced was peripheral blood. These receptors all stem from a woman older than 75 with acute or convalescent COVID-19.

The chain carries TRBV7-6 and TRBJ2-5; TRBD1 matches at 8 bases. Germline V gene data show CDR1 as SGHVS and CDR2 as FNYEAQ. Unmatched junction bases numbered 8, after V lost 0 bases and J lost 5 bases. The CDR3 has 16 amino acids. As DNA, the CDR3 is TGTGCCAGCAGCTTAGCGACAGGGGTTGACGGTGAGACCCAGTACTTC. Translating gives CASSLATGVDGETQYF.

For the CDR3, the DNA is TGTGCCAGCTCACCGTTCGTGGGCAGGGCTTCCAACTCTGGGGCCAACGTCCTGACTTTC. Protein product: CASSPFVGRASNSGANVLTF. The chain couples TRBV18 to TRBJ2-6, with D perhaps matching TRBD1 (5 bases). CDR1 is KGHSH and CDR2 is LQKENI in the germline V gene. This CDR3 contains 20 residues. Between the trimmed V and J ends, which lost 3 bases and 0 bases, there was a span of 21 bases.

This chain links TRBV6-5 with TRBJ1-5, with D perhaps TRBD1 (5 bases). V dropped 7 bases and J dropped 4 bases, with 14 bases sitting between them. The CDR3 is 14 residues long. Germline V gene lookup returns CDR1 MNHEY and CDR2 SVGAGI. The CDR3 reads CASNENRYNQPQHF. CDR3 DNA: TGTGCCAGCAACGAAAACAGGTATAATCAGCCCCAGCATTTT.

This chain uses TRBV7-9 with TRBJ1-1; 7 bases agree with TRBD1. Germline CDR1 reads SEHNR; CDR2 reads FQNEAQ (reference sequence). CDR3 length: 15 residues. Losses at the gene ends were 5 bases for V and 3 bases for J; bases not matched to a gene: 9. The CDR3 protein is CASSQLGQADTEAFF. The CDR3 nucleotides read TGTGCCAGCAGCCAACTTGGACAGGCCGACACTGAAGCTTTCTTT.

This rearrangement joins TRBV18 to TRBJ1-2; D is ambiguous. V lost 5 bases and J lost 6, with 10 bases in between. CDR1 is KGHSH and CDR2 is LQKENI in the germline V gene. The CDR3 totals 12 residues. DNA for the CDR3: TGTGCCAGCTCAGCAAACTTTGATGGCTACACCTTC. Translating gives CASSANFDGYTF.

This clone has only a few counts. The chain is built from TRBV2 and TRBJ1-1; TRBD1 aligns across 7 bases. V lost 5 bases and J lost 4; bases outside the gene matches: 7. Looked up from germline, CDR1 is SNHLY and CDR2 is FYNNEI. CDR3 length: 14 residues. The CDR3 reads CASSYEGAGTEAFF. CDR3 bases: TGTGCCAGCAGTTATGAGGGGGCTGGCACTGAAGCTTTCTTT.

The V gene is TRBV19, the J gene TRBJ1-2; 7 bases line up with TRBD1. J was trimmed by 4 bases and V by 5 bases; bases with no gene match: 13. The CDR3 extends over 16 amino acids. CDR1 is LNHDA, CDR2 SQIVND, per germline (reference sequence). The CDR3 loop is CASSPPGQILVYGYTF. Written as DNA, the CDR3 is TGTGCCAGTAGTCCGCCGGGACAGATATTGGTCTATGGCTACACCTTC.

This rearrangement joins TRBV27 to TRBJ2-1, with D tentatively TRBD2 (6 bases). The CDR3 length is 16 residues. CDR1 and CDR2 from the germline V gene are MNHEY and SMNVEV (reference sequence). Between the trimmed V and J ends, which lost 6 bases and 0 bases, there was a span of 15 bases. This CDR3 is CASSFGAGFSYNEQFF. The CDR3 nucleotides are TGTGCCAGCAGCTTCGGAGCGGGTTTCTCCTACAATGAGCAGTTCTTC.

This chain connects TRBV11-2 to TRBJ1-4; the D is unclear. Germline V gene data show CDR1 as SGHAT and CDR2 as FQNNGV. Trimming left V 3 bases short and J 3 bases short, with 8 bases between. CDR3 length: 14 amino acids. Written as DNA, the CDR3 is TGTGCCAGCAGCTTCGGAGGATCTAATGAAAAACTGTTTTTT. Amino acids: CASSFGGSNEKLFF.

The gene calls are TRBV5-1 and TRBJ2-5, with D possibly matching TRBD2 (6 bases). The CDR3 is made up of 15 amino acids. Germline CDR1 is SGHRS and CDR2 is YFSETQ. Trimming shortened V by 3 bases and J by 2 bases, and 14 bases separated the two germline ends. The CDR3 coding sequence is TGCGCCAGCAGCTCCCCGCAGGCGGGGCAAGAGACCCAGTACTTC. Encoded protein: CASSSPQAGQETQYF.

This CDR3 reads CASSLSESLYNEQFF. The CDR3 coding sequence is TGTGCCAGCAGCCTCTCCGAGAGCTTGTACAATGAGCAGTTCTTC. This chain joins TRBV9 and TRBJ2-1; D is uncertain. Looked up from germline, CDR1 is SGDLS and CDR2 is YYNGEE. The CDR3 runs to 15 residues. V lost 4 bases and J 4 bases, leaving 15 bases between the germline ends.

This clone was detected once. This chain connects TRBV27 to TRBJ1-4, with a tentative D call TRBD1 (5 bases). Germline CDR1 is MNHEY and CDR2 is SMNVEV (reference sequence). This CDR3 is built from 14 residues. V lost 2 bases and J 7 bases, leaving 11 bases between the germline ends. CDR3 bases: TGTGCCAGCAGTTTAGCGGGGCCGGTTGAAAAACTGTTTTTT. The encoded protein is CASSLAGPVEKLFF.